The source of this TCR beta chain is a study of a mutant IDH1 vaccine in newly diagnosed glioma. The wider study: Treated patients had a mean age of approximately 40 years and a 62.5% male, approximately 38% female split. Study-wide findings and caveats: Pseudoprogression showed no apparent link to changes in top peripheral T cell clonotypes. There were vaccine-induced immune responses in about 93% of the patients.

With regard to this clone: The target antigen is unknown.

Time point noted: week 23, last vaccination. With topical imiquimod, each dose of the vaccine consisted of 300 ug of mutant IDH1 20-mer peptide. The data were produced by immunoSEQ multiplex PCR, yet TCRdb's version contains in-frame clones alone and is incomplete. The repertoire consists of 60,000 to 100,000 clones, with approximately 85% occurring once and the leading ten covering around 0.73%. Germline lookup yields CDR1 SQVTM and CDR2 ANQGSEA. V lost 2 bases to trimming and J lost 0 bases, with 5 bases between them. The CDR3 has 14 amino acids. The material was PBMCs, obtained from a glioma patient whose treatment included an IDH1 peptide vaccine. This clonotype originated in a woman aged 50 to 65 with glioma. V is TRBV29-1 and J is TRBJ2-6; D is undetermined. CDR3 sequence (DNA): TGCAGCGTTGAACTCCTCTCTGGGGCCAACGTCCTGACTTTC. Translating it yields CSVELLSGANVLTF.